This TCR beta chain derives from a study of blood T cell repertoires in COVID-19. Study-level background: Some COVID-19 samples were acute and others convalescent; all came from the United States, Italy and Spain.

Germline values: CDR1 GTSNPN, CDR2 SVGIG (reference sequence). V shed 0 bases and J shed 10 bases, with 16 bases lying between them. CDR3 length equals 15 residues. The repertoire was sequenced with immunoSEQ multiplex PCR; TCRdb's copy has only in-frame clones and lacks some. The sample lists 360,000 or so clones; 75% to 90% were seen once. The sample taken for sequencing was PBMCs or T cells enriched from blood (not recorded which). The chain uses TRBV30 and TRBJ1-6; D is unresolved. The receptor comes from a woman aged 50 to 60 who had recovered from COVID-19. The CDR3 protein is CAWSVPAGFGSPLHF. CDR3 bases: TGTGCCTGGAGTGTACCGGCGGGGTTTGGGTCACCCCTCCACTTT.